The 21 T cell receptor beta chains presented below share a single source sample, sequenced in a study of Ad26.COV2.S vaccination and SARS-CoV-2 variants (dated by TCRdb to the early 2020s). The treatment or condition label of this sample denotes: 15 to 20 received Ad26.COV2.S at low or high dose, single or two shots; a few received placebo; per-sample allocation not given. Repertoires of vaccine and placebo recipients were sequenced from samples collected on day 63 after the first injection. Preparation of the library involved the immunoSEQ multiplex PCR assay. Held by TCRdb, this immuneACCESS table contains in-frame sequences only and omits some clones. Under half of the omission traces to an unresolved V gene where checked; the cause of the rest is unknown. The sample table holds about 250,000 clones, of which approximately 87% were seen once. In total, the top ten clones hold around 3% of the sample.

The specimen comprised peripheral blood, sampled in a trial of Ad26.COV2.S vaccine versus placebo. The origin of the receptors is a person aged 18 to 59 who received the Ad26.COV2.S COVID-19 vaccine or a placebo.

This chain uses TRBV5-5 with TRBJ2-7, with D possibly TRBD1 on 6 matching bases. Trimming left V 4 bases short and J 0 bases short, with 14 bases between. Looked up from germline, CDR1 is SGHKS and CDR2 is YYEKEE (reference sequence). The CDR3 is 15 amino acids. The chain's CDR3 is CASSRARGLSYEQYF. The CDR3 DNA follows: TGTGCCAGCAGCCGAGCCAGGGGCCTCTCCTACGAGCAGTACTTC.

The CDR3 protein is CASSPGQGFEAFF. The CDR3 nucleotides read TGTGCCAGCAGCCCGGGACAGGGGTTTGAAGCTTTCTTT. The genes are TRBV3-1 (or the pseudogene TRBV3-2) and TRBJ1-1, with 10 bases matching TRBD1. Germline-derived CDR1 and CDR2 are LGHDT and YNNKEL (reference sequence). The CDR3 covers 13 residues. V shed 4 bases and J 7 bases; nucleotides not matched to a gene: 3.

V gene TRBV7-2 combines with J gene TRBJ2-1; 12 nucleotides agree with TRBD2. Germline V lookup: CDR1 SGHTA, CDR2 FQGNSA. The CDR3 sequence is 18 residues long. V trimming: 10 bases; J trimming: 0 bases; junction bases outside the gene matches: 13. Here the CDR3 DNA reads TGTGCCACCGGGACACCGACTAGCGGGGGCCTCTCCTACAATGAGCAGTTCTTC. This translates into CATGTPTSGGLSYNEQFF.

This rearrangement joins TRBV6-5 to TRBJ1-1; D is possibly TRBD1 (5 bases). CDR3 size: 14 residues. V gave up 6 bases and J gave up 0 bases, with 11 bases separating them. The germline V gene encodes CDR1 MNHEY and CDR2 SVGAGI. The CDR3: CASSRDSVNTEAFF. The CDR3 region has the DNA TGTGCCAGCAGCCGCGACAGCGTGAACACTGAAGCTTTCTTT.

The sample holds a few counts of this clone. The chain uses TRBV3-1 (or the pseudogene TRBV3-2) and TRBJ1-5; TRBD1 agrees at 8 bases. Trimming cost V 4 bases and J 4 bases; bases outside gene matches: 9. This CDR3 comprises 16 residues. Looked up from germline, CDR1 is LGHDT and CDR2 is YNNKEL (reference sequence). The CDR3 spells CASSRSIDRGNQPQHF. CDR3 bases: TGTGCCAGCAGCCGATCCATTGACAGGGGAAATCAGCCCCAGCATTTT.

This clone showed up just a few times. CDR3 nucleotides: TGTGCCAGCAGTTTATTAGGGGTAAACTATGGCTACACCTTC. Translation: CASSLLGVNYGYTF. The chain joins TRBV28 to TRBJ1-2; possible D gene TRBD1, 5 bases. Germline values: CDR1 MDHEN, CDR2 SYDVKM. The CDR3 spans 14 residues. Trimming cost V 1 base and J 2 bases, with 8 bases left between them.

This clone was seen a few times. Different DNA sequences within this sample yield the same CDR3. The V call is TRBV6-4, the J call TRBJ2-3; D is undetermined. The V gene's germline CDR1 is MRHNA and CDR2 SNTAGT. Trimming left V 0 bases short and J 0 bases short, with 7 bases between. The CDR3 consists of 15 residues. CDR3 coding DNA: TGTGCCAGCAGTGACTCCGGTGATAGCACAGATACGCAGTATTTT. Encoded protein: CASSDSGDSTDTQYF.

The rearrangement links TRBV3-1 (or the pseudogene TRBV3-2) to TRBJ1-4, with 9 nucleotides matching TRBD1. There are 14 residues in the CDR3. Germline CDR1 reads LGHDT; CDR2 reads YNNKEL (reference sequence). The J segment lost 7 bases and the V segment lost 4 bases, leaving 4 bases of the junction unmatched. CDR3 region: CASSPGQGGEKLFF. DNA for the CDR3: TGTGCCAGCAGCCCGGGACAGGGAGGTGAAAAACTGTTTTTT.

The CDR3 DNA sequence: TGTGCCAGCAGTGGGAGACAGGGGGCAACCTACAATGAGCAGTTCTTC. Translating gives CASSGRQGATYNEQFF. The chain carries TRBV6-1 and TRBJ2-1; TRBD1 aligns across 10 bases. The CDR3 totals 16 residues. Germline values: CDR1 MNHNS, CDR2 SASEGT. Losses at the gene ends were 4 bases for V and 2 bases for J; bases not matched to a gene: 5.

The chain joins TRBV25-1 to TRBJ1-1; D is possibly TRBD1 (6 bases). There are 14 residues in the CDR3. V lost 5 bases, J lost 4 bases, and 14 bases lay in between. Germline CDR1 and CDR2: MGHDK and SYGVNS. CDR3 bases: TGTGCCAGCAGTCCCCAGGGGCGGTCCACTGAAGCTTTCTTT. Translated: CASSPQGRSTEAFF.

The chain employs TRBV10-3 and TRBJ2-3; TRBD2 aligns across 9 bases. Germline V gives CDR1 ENHRY, CDR2 SYGVKD. There are 16 residues in the CDR3. V shed 3 bases and J 1 base; nucleotides not matched to a gene: 5. Here the CDR3 DNA reads TGTGCCATCAGTGACCTGACTAGCGGACGCACAGATACGCAGTATTTT. It translates to CAISDLTSGRTDTQYF.

The chain recombines TRBV5-4 with TRBJ1-4; possibly TRBD1 for D (6 bases). Germline-derived CDR1 and CDR2 are SGHNT and YYREEE (reference sequence). Trimming removed 3 bases from V and 11 bases from J, with 17 bases in between. The CDR3 covers 14 residues. In nucleotides, the CDR3 is TGTGCCAGCAGCTCCCGGACAGCCCCCGACAAACTGTTTTTT. Translating gives CASSSRTAPDKLFF.

V and J are TRBV7-2 and TRBJ1-2; TRBD1 matches 9 bases. V lost 5 bases to trimming and J lost 4 bases; unmatched junction nucleotides: 8. Germline CDR1 SGHTA, CDR2 FQGNSA. The CDR3 loop spans 15 amino acids. The CDR3 region is CASSPPGTGSYGYTF. The CDR3 coding sequence is TGTGCCAGCAGCCCCCCCGGGACAGGGAGCTATGGCTACACCTTC.

The chain carries TRBV29-1 and TRBJ1-1; 10 nucleotides agree with TRBD1. The CDR3 has 13 amino acids. Germline trimming cut 6 bases from V and 8 bases from J; bases unmatched to any gene: 9. The germline CDR1 and CDR2 sequences are SQVTM and ANQGSEA. Here the CDR3 reads CSVWDRGRLEAFF. CDR3 DNA: TGCAGCGTATGGGACAGGGGTCGGTTGGAAGCTTTCTTT.

V and J are TRBV6-1 and TRBJ1-2; D unresolved. Looked up from germline, CDR1 is MNHNS and CDR2 is SASEGT. The CDR3 length is 16 residues. The V and J ends lost 1 base and 5 bases respectively, with 17 bases between them. CDR3 loop: CASSEGSWAENYGYTF. Written as DNA, the CDR3 is TGTGCCAGCAGTGAAGGATCGTGGGCAGAAAATTATGGCTACACCTTC.

This clone was detected a few times. The V call is TRBV9, the J call TRBJ1-3; D perhaps matches TRBD1 (6 bases). The germline gives CDR1 SGDLS, CDR2 YYNGEE. There are 17 residues in the CDR3. V was clipped by 4 bases and J by 0 bases, with 17 bases between them. CDR3 DNA sequence: TGTGCCAGCAGCAGACAGTACCAGGGGTCCTCTGGAAACACCATATATTTT. As protein: CASSRQYQGSSGNTIYF.

The chain carries TRBV3-1 (or the pseudogene TRBV3-2) and TRBJ1-3; 7 nucleotides match TRBD1. Per the germline V gene, CDR1 is LGHDT and CDR2 is YNNKEL (reference sequence). The junction had 11 bases not matched to a gene; V was cut back by 0 bases and J by 3 bases. This CDR3 contains 18 residues. The CDR3 sequence is CASSQDPPGGALGNTIYF. In nucleotides, the CDR3 is TGTGCCAGCAGCCAAGATCCCCCAGGGGGGGCGCTTGGAAACACCATATATTTT.

The rearrangement joins TRBV5-8 to TRBJ2-1, with D hard to call. There are 15 residues in the CDR3. V was shortened by 4 bases and J by 7 bases, with 18 bases between the two germline ends. Germline V gene data show CDR1 as SGHTS and CDR2 as YDEGEE. The CDR3 here is CASSPKGLLWNEQFF. The DNA for the CDR3 is TGTGCCAGCAGCCCGAAAGGTCTCCTCTGGAATGAGCAGTTCTTC.

This clone occurred a few times. The V gene is TRBV6-6, the J gene TRBJ1-2; D is perhaps TRBD1 (6 bases). This CDR3 contains 15 residues. Germline V lookup: CDR1 MNHNY, CDR2 SVGAGI (reference sequence). V was cut by 2 bases and J by 6 bases, with 16 bases left in between. The CDR3 nucleotides read TGTGCCAGCAGTTACACACCCTTGGGGGCCGATGGCTACACCTTC. Protein product: CASSYTPLGADGYTF.

This clone was seen a handful of times. The chain carries TRBV5-4 and TRBJ2-1, with 8 bases that match TRBD1. CDR1 is SGHNT, CDR2 YYREEE, per germline (reference sequence). The CDR3 has 15 amino acids. Trimming cost V 4 bases and J 3 bases; bases outside gene matches: 6. CDR3 in DNA: TGTGCCAGCAGCCCCGGACAGGGAAACTACAATGAGCAGTTCTTC. Translating gives CASSPGQGNYNEQFF.

The V gene is TRBV3-1 (or the pseudogene TRBV3-2), the J gene TRBJ2-5; tentatively, D is TRBD1 (5 bases). V lost 1 base and J lost 2, with 11 bases in between. CDR1 is LGHDT, CDR2 YNNKEL, per germline (reference sequence). The CDR3 has 15 residues. The CDR3 loop is CASSQGPGRQETQYF. CDR3 nucleotide sequence: TGTGCCAGCAGCCAAGGACCAGGGCGTCAAGAGACCCAGTACTTC.